Sequencing of this T cell receptor (beta chain) was carried out in a study of chemoradiotherapy in HPV16-positive cancers. The protocol was immunoSEQ multiplex PCR, while the TCRdb copy is restricted to in-frame clones and leaves out a portion. This table holds 14,000 or so clones, around 77% found once. The study's findings and limits: Non-HPV-specific T cells did not expand in tumors during treatment, whereas candidate HPV-specific clones and E7-related motifs did.

This clone came up a few times. What it binds is not known. Germline V CDR1 and CDR2: SEHNR, FQNEAQ (reference sequence). This CDR3 is 16 amino acids long. The V gene lost 0 bases and the J gene lost 7 bases, with 19 bases spanning the gap. The rearrangement uses TRBV7-9 and TRBJ2-7; weak D call: TRBD1 (8 bases). The clonotype was recovered from a human donor with HPV-associated anogenital cancer. The sample was gathered from a patient who underwent chemoradiotherapy. The CDR3 is CASSLALQGGASEQYF. CDR3 DNA sequence: TGTGCCAGCAGCTTAGCTTTACAGGGGGGGGCCTCGGAGCAGTACTTC.